This T cell receptor beta chain is from a study of blood T cell repertoires in COVID-19. The table came from immunoSEQ multiplex PCR; TCRdb's copy has only in-frame clones and leaves some out. The data show fewer than 350,000 clones, almost 90% seen once. Cohorts were determined from participant-reported clinical history. The germline V gene encodes CDR1 MGHRA and CDR2 YSYEKL. The ends lost 1 base at V and 3 bases at J; junction bases unmatched: 25. The length of the CDR3 is 22 residues. This receptor was identified in a woman aged 18-29 years with acute COVID-19. This sequence joins TRBV4-1 and TRBJ2-7, with TRBD2 matching over 9 bases. Material for sequencing was PBMCs or T cells enriched from blood (not recorded which). This CDR3 reads CASSQGIAQVREGPKGLYEQYF. Here the CDR3 DNA reads TGCGCCAGCAGCCAAGGGATCGCCCAGGTGCGGGAGGGTCCTAAGGGGCTCTACGAGCAGTACTTC.